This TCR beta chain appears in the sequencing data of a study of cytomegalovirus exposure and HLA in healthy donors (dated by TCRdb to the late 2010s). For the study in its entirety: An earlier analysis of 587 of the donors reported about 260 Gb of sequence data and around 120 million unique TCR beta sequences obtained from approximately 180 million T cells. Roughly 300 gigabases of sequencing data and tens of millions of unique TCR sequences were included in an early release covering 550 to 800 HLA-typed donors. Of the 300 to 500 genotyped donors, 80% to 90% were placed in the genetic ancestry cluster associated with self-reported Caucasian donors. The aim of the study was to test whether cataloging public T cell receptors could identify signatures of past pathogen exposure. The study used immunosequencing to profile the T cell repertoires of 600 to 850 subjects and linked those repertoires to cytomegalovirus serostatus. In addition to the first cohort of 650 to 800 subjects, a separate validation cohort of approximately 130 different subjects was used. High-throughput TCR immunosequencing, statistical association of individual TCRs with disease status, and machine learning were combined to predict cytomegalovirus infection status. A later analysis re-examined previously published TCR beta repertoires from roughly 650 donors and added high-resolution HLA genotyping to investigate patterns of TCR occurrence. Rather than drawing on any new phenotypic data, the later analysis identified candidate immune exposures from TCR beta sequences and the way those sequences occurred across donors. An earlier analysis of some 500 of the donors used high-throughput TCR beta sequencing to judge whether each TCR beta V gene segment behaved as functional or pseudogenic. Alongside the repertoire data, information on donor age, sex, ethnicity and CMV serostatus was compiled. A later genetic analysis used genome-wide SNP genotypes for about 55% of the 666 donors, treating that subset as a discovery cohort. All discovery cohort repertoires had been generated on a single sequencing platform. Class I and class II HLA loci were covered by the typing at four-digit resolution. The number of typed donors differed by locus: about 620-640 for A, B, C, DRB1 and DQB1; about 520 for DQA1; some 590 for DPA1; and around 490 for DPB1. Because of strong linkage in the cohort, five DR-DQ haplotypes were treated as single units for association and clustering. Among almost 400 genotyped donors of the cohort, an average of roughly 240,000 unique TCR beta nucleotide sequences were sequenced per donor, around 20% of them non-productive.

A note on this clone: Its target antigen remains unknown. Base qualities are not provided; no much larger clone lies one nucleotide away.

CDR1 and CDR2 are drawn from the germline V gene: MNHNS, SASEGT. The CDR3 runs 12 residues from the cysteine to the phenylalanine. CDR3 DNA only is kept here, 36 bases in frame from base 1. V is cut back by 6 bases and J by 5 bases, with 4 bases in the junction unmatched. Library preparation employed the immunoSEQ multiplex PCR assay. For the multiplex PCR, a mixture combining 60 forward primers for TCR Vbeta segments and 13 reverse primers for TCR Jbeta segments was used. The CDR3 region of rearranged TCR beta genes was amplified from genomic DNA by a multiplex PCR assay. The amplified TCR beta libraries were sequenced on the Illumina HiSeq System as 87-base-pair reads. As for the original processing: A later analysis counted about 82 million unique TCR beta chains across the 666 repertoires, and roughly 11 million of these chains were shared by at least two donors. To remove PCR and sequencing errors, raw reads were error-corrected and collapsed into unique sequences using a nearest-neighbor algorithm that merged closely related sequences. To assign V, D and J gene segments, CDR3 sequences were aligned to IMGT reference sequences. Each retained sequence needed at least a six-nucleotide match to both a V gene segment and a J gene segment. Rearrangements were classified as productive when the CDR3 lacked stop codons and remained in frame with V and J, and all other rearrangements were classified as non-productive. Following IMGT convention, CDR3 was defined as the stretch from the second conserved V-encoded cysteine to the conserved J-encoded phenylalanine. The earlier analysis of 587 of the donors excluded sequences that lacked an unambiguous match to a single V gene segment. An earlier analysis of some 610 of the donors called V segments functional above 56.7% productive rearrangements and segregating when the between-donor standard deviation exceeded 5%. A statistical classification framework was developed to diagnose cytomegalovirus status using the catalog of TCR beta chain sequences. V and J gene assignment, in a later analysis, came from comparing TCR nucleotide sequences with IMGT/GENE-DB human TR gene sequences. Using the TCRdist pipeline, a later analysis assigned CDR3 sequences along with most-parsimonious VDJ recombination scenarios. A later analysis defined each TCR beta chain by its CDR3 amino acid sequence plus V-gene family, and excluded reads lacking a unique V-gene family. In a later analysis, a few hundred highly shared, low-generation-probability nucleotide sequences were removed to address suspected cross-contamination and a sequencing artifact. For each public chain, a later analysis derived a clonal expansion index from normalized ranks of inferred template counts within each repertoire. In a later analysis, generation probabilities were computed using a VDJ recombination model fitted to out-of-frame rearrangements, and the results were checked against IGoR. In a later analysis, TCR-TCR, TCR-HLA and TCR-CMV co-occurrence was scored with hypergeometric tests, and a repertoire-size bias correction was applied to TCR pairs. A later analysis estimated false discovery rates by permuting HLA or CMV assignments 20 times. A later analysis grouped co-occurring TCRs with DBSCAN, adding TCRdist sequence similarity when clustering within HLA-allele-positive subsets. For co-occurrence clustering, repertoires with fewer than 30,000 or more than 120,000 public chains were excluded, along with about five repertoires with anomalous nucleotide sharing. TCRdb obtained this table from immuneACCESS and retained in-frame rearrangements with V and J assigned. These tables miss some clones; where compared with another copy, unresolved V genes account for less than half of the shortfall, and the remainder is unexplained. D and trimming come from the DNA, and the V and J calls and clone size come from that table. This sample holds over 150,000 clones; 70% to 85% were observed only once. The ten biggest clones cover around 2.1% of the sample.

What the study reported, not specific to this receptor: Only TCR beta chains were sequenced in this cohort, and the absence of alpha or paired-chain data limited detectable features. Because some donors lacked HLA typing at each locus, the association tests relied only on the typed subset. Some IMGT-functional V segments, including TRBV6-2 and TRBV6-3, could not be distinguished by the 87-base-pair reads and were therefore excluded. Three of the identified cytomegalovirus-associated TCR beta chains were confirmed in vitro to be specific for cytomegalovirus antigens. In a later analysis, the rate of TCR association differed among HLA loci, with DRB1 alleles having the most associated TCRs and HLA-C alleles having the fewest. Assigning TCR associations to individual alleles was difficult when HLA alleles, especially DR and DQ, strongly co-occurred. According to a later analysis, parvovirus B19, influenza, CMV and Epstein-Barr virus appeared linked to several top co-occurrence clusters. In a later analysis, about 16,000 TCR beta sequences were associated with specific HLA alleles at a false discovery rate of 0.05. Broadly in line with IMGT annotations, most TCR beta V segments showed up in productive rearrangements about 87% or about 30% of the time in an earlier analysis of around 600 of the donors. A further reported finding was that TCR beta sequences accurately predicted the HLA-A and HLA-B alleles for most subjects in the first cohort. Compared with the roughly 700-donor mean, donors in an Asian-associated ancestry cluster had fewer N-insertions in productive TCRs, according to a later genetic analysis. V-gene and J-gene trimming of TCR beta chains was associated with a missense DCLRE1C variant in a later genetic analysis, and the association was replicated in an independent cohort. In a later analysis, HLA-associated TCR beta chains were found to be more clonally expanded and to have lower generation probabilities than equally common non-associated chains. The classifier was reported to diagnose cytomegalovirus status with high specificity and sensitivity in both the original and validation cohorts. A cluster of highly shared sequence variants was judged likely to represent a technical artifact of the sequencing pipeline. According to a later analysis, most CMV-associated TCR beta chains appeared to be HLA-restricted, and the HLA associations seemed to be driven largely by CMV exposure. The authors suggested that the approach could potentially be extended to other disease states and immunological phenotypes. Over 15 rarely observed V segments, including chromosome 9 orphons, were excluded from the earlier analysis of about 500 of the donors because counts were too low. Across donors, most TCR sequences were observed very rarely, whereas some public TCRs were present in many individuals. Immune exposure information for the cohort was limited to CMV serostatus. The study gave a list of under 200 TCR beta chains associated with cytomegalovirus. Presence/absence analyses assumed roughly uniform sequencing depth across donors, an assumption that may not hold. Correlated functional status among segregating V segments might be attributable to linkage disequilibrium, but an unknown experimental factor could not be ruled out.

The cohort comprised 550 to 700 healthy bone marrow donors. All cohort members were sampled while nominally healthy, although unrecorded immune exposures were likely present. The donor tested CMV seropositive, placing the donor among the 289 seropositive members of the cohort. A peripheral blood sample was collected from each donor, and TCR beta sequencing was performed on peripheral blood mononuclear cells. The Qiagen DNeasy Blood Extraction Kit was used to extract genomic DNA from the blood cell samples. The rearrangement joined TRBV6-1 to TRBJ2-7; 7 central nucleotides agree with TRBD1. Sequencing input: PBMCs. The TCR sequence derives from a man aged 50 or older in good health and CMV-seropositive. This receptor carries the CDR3 CASSDRVNEQYF. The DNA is TGTGCCAGCAGCGACAGGGTCAACGAGCAGTACTTC.